The T cell receptor beta chain described here comes from a study of memory CD4+ T cells and cytomegalovirus serostatus. In the case of this clone: Its target is unknown.

Single viable CD3+CD4+CD8-CD45RO+ cells were sorted as the memory CD4+ T cells. Serostatus was set by detecting CMV pp150, pp28, p38, p52 IgG. General observations from the study: Each of 67 CMV-associated TCRbeta sequences occurred in one to five individuals.

The assay was immunoSEQ multiplex PCR, and TCRdb's table has in-frame clones only and misses some. The top ten clones hold approximately 0.54% of a sample with about 61,000 clones, over 60% of them seen once. This CDR3 has 15 amino acids. The germline V gene encodes CDR1 MNHNY and CDR2 SVGAGI (reference sequence). Unmatched junction bases numbered 5, after V lost 0 bases and J lost 9 bases. The origin of this receptor is an adult in good health and CMV-seronegative. Some clones in this sample may be carry-over from other donors' samples. The V gene is TRBV6-6, the J gene TRBJ2-1; 10 nucleotides agree with TRBD2. Specimen: memory CD4+ T cells from blood. Here the CDR3 reads CASSYSASGRGEQFF. CDR3 coding DNA: TGTGCCAGCAGTTACTCGGCTAGCGGGAGAGGTGAGCAGTTCTTC.